Shown below are 11 T cell receptor beta chains from a single sample sequenced in a study of T cell responses to AZD1222 COVID-19 vaccine. Generated by immunoSEQ multiplex PCR, the TCRdb table keeps only in-frame clones and is missing some. The sample carries about 86,000 clones, 70% to 80% recorded once. Sequencing was performed on peripheral blood, taken on day 0 of AZD1222 vaccination. The receptor set was obtained from an adult in good health.

The chain carries TRBV29-1 and TRBJ2-5; possibly TRBD1 for D (6 bases). Per germline, CDR1 SQVTM and CDR2 ANQGSEA. Deletions cut 7 bases from V and 0 bases from J, with 15 bases between. The CDR3 totals 14 residues. The CDR3 reads CSALKGTHQETQYF. The DNA for the CDR3 is TGCAGCGCACTTAAGGGGACACACCAAGAGACCCAGTACTTC.

The V gene is TRBV10-3, the J gene TRBJ2-3; D possibly matches TRBD1 or TRBD2 (5 bases each). Germline CDR1 is ENHRY and CDR2 is SYGVKD. The V end lost 4 bases, the J end lost 0 bases, and 11 bases lay between the germline ends. The CDR3 sequence is 15 residues long. CDR3: CAISVFGASTDTQYF. DNA for the CDR3: TGTGCCATCAGTGTATTCGGGGCTAGCACAGATACGCAGTATTTT.

This rearrangement joins TRBV15 to TRBJ1-4; perhaps TRBD1 as D (6 bases). V lost 5 bases and J 11 bases, leaving 15 bases between the germline ends. CDR3 length equals 13 residues. In germline, CDR1 is LNHNV, CDR2 YYDKDF (reference sequence). The CDR3: CATSPQQGSKLFF. The CDR3 bases are TGTGCCACCAGCCCCCAACAGGGATCCAAACTGTTTTTT.

The chain is built from TRBV27 and TRBJ2-2, with TRBD2 matching over 12 bases. The germline V gene encodes CDR1 MNHEY and CDR2 SMNVEV (reference sequence). Germline trimming cut 8 bases from V and 5 bases from J; bases unmatched to any gene: 3. The CDR3 consists of 14 residues. The CDR3: CASLGTSGTGELFF. The DNA of the CDR3 is TGTGCCAGCCTAGGGACTAGCGGGACCGGGGAGCTGTTTTTT.

V gene TRBV28 combines with J gene TRBJ2-7; either TRBD1 or TRBD2 may fit D (5 bases each). Deletions cut 8 bases from V and 4 bases from J, with 12 bases between. Germline loops: CDR1 MDHEN, CDR2 SYDVKM. The CDR3 sequence is 12 residues long. CDR3 sequence reads: CASGGRAYEQYF. In nucleotides, the CDR3 is TGTGCCAGCGGGGGAAGGGCTTACGAGCAGTACTTC.

CDR3 sequence: CASSHSVGNSPLHF. The CDR3 DNA follows: TGTGCCAGCAGCCACTCGGTGGGGAATTCACCCCTCCACTTT. The rearrangement links TRBV28 to TRBJ1-6, with D unresolved. V lost 6 bases and J lost 7, with 13 bases in between. The CDR3 is 14 residues long. The germline V gene has CDR1 MDHEN and CDR2 SYDVKM.

The V call is TRBV5-1, the J call TRBJ2-3; TRBD2 matches 8 bases. Germline loops: CDR1 SGHRS, CDR2 YFSETQ. The CDR3 spans 15 residues. V lost 0 bases and J lost 5; bases outside the gene matches: 5. Written as DNA, the CDR3 is TGCGCCAGCAGCTTGGGTCTAGCGGGTAGAGATACGCAGTATTTT. Amino acids: CASSLGLAGRDTQYF.

This clone turned up a few times. The genes are TRBV9 and TRBJ2-1; either TRBD1 or TRBD2 may fit D (5 bases each). The CDR3 is made up of 16 amino acids. V was cut by 2 bases and J by 0 bases, with 12 bases left in between. Germline V lookup: CDR1 SGDLS, CDR2 YYNGEE. The DNA of the CDR3 is TGTGCCAGCAGCGTGTCCGGGACGCGCTCCTACAATGAGCAGTTCTTC. Residues: CASSVSGTRSYNEQFF.

This chain links TRBV5-1 with TRBJ1-1; 7 bases agree with TRBD1. In germline, CDR1 is SGHRS, CDR2 YFSETQ. There are 15 residues in the CDR3. The V gene end was trimmed by 0 bases and the J gene end by 3 bases; junction bases not matched to a gene: 5. CDR3 in amino acids: CASSLAGGRDTEAFF. The CDR3 nucleotides read TGCGCCAGCAGCTTGGCAGGGGGTAGGGACACTGAAGCTTTCTTT.

This clone came up a few times. The chain joins TRBV5-1 to TRBJ2-7; no reliable D call. The length of the CDR3 is 13 residues. Trimming took off 2 bases at V and 0 bases at J, with 6 bases between the two ends. CDR1 and CDR2 from the germline V gene are SGHRS and YFSETQ. CDR3 in DNA: TGCGCCAGCAGCTTTCTGAGCTCCTACGAGCAGTACTTC. It specifies CASSFLSSYEQYF.

The chain uses TRBV2 and TRBJ1-1; D may be TRBD1 (6 bases). Looked up from germline, CDR1 is SNHLY and CDR2 is FYNNEI. The CDR3 has 13 amino acids. V was pared by 9 bases and J by 1 base, with 12 bases between. The DNA of the CDR3 is TGTGCCAGAGGGGGGCTAGGGAACACTGAAGCTTTCTTT. This gives the protein CARGGLGNTEAFF.